This is a list of T cell receptor beta chains from one sample in a study of T cell responses to AZD1222 COVID-19 vaccine. The protocol was immunoSEQ multiplex PCR, while the TCRdb copy is restricted to in-frame clones and leaves out a portion. The table includes about 220,000 clones, about 92% detected once. The sample here was peripheral blood, taken on day 0 of MenACWY control vaccination. The receptors originated from an adult in good health. Each CDR3 is given with its conserved first and last residue. The D gene is left open where the match is weak. Rows give clone size only sometimes, using once, few, many, or a class for an expanded clone.

v_call,j_call,clone_size,d_call,cdr3_nt,cdr3_aa
TRBV9,TRBJ2-3,-,-,TGTGCCAGCAGCGTAGGTCCAACTACTAGCACAGATACGCAGTATTTT,CASSVGPTTSTDTQYF
TRBV2,TRBJ1-2,-,-,TGTGCCAGCAGTGCCGGGACTTTTCCCTATGGCTACACCTTC,CASSAGTFPYGYTF
TRBV18,TRBJ1-1,-,TRBD1,TGTGCCAGCTCACCAGGGACAGGGTGGAACACTGAAGCTTTCTTT,CASSPGTGWNTEAFF
TRBV24-1,TRBJ2-5,-,-,TGTGCCACCAGTGACTCCGGGGCCCGGGGAGAGACCCAGTACTTC,CATSDSGARGETQYF
TRBV28,TRBJ2-7,-,TRBD1,TGTGCCAGCAGTTTAGGCATACAGGGGGCTCAGTACTTC,CASSLGIQGAQYF
TRBV27,TRBJ1-1,-,TRBD1,TGTGCCACCAGGGGGATGAACACTGAAGCTTTCTTT,CATRGMNTEAFF
TRBV27,TRBJ2-1,-,TRBD2,TGTGCCAGCAAGCCCCCTCGGGAGGGCCTCTCCTACAATGAGCAGTTCTTC,CASKPPREGLSYNEQFF
TRBV19,TRBJ1-4,-,TRBD1,TGTGCCAGTAGTTCCCTACCTCCCGGGACAGGCCCGGAAGCTGAAAAACTGTTTTTT,CASSSLPPGTGPEAEKLFF
TRBV5-4,TRBJ1-3,once,-,TGTGCCAGCAGCTTCGGCGGTACAGGGACCCGCTCTGGAAACACCATATATTTT,CASSFGGTGTRSGNTIYF
TRBV25-1,TRBJ2-5,-,-,TGTGCCAGCAGTGATCATCCCCGTTCATCGGCCCAGTACTTC,CASSDHPRSSAQYF
TRBV2,TRBJ2-1,-,-,TGTGCCAGCAGTGAGGCGGGCTCAACCAATGAGCAGTTCTTC,CASSEAGSTNEQFF
TRBV7-7,TRBJ2-3,-,TRBD2,TGTGCCAGCAGCTTAGCGCTAGCGGTGGGTCGCACAGATACGCAGTATTTT,CASSLALAVGRTDTQYF
TRBV6-5,TRBJ2-7,-,-,TGTGCCAGCAGAGTTAGTAGGTTCAGTAGCTACGAGCAGTACTTC,CASRVSRFSSYEQYF
TRBV7-2,TRBJ2-3,-,-,TGTGCCAGCAGCCCTCCTAGCACCCTCACAGATACGCAGTATTTT,CASSPPSTLTDTQYF
TRBV6-5,TRBJ1-3,-,-,TGTGCCAGCAGTCCGGGACGTCTAGGCACCATATATTTT,CASSPGRLGTIYF
TRBV6-5,TRBJ2-1,few,-,TGTGCCAGCAGTTACTCTCTTGGGGGGGCCTATGAGCAGTTCTTC,CASSYSLGGAYEQFF
TRBV28,TRBJ1-4,-,-,TGTGCCAGCAGTTCCGGACAGAATGAAAAACTGTTTTTT,CASSSGQNEKLFF
TRBV3-1/TRBV3-2,TRBJ2-1,-,-,TGTGCCAGCAGCTCTTCACTCGGGACGCCTGGGGGGCAGTTCTTC,CASSSSLGTPGGQFF
TRBV5-4,TRBJ1-6,-,-,TGTGCCAGCAGCTTGGCCTTTAGGGGTGGCTCACCCCTCCACTTT,CASSLAFRGGSPLHF
TRBV28,TRBJ1-1,-,TRBD1,TGTGCCAGCAGTTCCTCCGCCGGGACAGGGGGATGGAACACTGAAGCTTTCTTT,CASSSSAGTGGWNTEAFF